This TCR beta chain was obtained from a study of T cell changes during pregnancy in multiple sclerosis. The method was immunoSEQ multiplex PCR; TCRdb's version includes in-frame clones alone and lacks a portion of them. Among around 60,000 clones listed, around 90% were seen once. Per the germline V gene, CDR1 is SNHLY and CDR2 is FYNNEI. With V trimmed by 9 bases and J by 3 bases, 4 bases remained unmatched. The CDR3 is made up of 14 amino acids. The sequence was obtained from a female donor in good health, enrolled as a control in a pregnancy study. The rearrangement uses TRBV2 and TRBJ2-3, with 12 bases matching TRBD2. Sequenced here: CD4+ T cells from peripheral blood mononuclear cells, sampled after pregnancy. The CDR3 region is CARASGGATDTQYF. CDR3 nucleotides: TGTGCCAGAGCTAGCGGGGGGGCAACAGATACGCAGTATTTT.